Listed below are T cell receptor beta chains from one sample, sequenced in a study of cytomegalovirus exposure and HLA in healthy donors. Sequencing used immunoSEQ multiplex PCR; TCRdb keeps in-frame clones, though not all of them. The data contain 160,000 or so clones, more than 75% of them singletons. Sequencing used PBMCs. The origin of the receptors is a young man in good health and CMV-seropositive. CDR3s include the opening cysteine and the closing phenylalanine or tryptophan. The D gene is left open where the match is weak. Not every row has a clone size; where given, it reads once, few, many or a size class.

j_gene	abundance	v_gene	d_gene	CDR3nt	CDR3aa
TRBJ1-5	.	TRBV19	.	TGTGCCAGTACCAGGGCGGTTAGCAATCAGCCCCAGCATTTT	CASTRAVSNQPQHF
TRBJ2-1	.	TRBV4-1	.	TGCGCCAGCAGCCGCCGATCTCCTACTAATGAGCAGTTCTTC	CASSRRSPTNEQFF
TRBJ1-3	.	TRBV5-4	.	TGTGCCAGCAGCTCCTTTGCTGGGGCGGACTCTGGAAACACCATATATTTT	CASSSFAGADSGNTIYF
TRBJ1-5	.	TRBV7-2	TRBD1	TGTGCCAGCAGCTTAGTTCTGGACAGGGCCCAGCCCCAGCATTTT	CASSLVLDRAQPQHF
TRBJ2-1	.	TRBV6-6	.	TGTGCCAGCACTTACACGGGGAATGAGCAGTTCTTC	CASTYTGNEQFF
TRBJ1-5	once	TRBV4-1	.	TGCGCCAGCAGCCAGGTCCAGTATAGCAATCAGCCCCAGCATTTT	CASSQVQYSNQPQHF
TRBJ1-6	.	TRBV2	TRBD1	TGTGCCAGCCGAGGGACAGCTTCACCCCTCCACTTT	CASRGTASPLHF
TRBJ2-2	.	TRBV19	.	TGTGCCAGTAGTTGGCAGGCCGGGGAGCTGTTTTTT	CASSWQAGELFF
TRBJ2-5	few	TRBV13	.	TGTGCCAGCAGCCTTCATGGGGCGCGGGAGACCCAGTACTTC	CASSLHGARETQYF
TRBJ1-1	once	TRBV29-1	TRBD1	TGCAGCGTTGACCGGGACAGCTTCTTTATGAACACTGAAGCTTTCTTT	CSVDRDSFFMNTEAFF
TRBJ2-1	.	TRBV4-1	TRBD2	TGCGCCAGCAGCCAAGACCCAGCGGGAGATGAGCAGTTCTTC	CASSQDPAGDEQFF
TRBJ1-2	.	TRBV11-2	TRBD1	TGTGCCAGCAGCCCGATGACAGGGGGCTATGGCTACACCTTC	CASSPMTGGYGYTF
TRBJ2-4	.	TRBV2	.	TGTGCCAGCAGTGAGAGGGTTGGGGAAAACAGTCAGTACTTC	CASSERVGENSQYF
TRBJ2-7	.	TRBV6-5	.	TGTGCCAGCACTGGACAAAGCTACGAGCAGTACTTC	CASTGQSYEQYF
TRBJ2-3	.	TRBV4-1	.	TGCGCCAGCAGCCAAGATTACAGTAACACAGATACGCAGTATTTT	CASSQDYSNTDTQYF
TRBJ1-2	.	TRBV5-4	TRBD1	TGTGCCAGCAGCTTGGCGGTTACAGGGGACTATGGCTACACCTTC	CASSLAVTGDYGYTF
TRBJ2-5	.	TRBV19	.	TGTGCCAGTAGTAACGGTGCCTGGGAGACCCAGTACTTC	CASSNGAWETQYF
TRBJ2-3	.	TRBV7-3	TRBD2	TGTGCCAGCAGCTCCACGCGAAGAGGGACTAGCGGGGGAGGTACGCAGTATTTT	CASSSTRRGTSGGGTQYF
TRBJ2-7	.	TRBV9	TRBD1	TGTGCCAGCAGCCCCGGGACAGGGGCATTAGAGCAGTACTTC	CASSPGTGALEQYF
TRBJ1-4	.	TRBV19	.	TGTGCCAGCACGGGACAAGGAGCAACTAATGAAAAACTGTTTTTT	CASTGQGATNEKLFF
TRBJ1-2	once	TRBV5-8	TRBD1	TGTGCCAGCAGCCCGGGACAGGGGTGGGTCACTGGTGGCTACACCTTC	CASSPGQGWVTGGYTF
TRBJ2-5	.	TRBV19	TRBD2	TGTGCCAGTACCCCGGGAGGATCCCAAGAGACCCAGTACTTC	CASTPGGSQETQYF
TRBJ2-1	.	TRBV7-2	TRBD1	TGTGCCAGCAGCATTGGGACAGACTACAATGAGCAGTTCTTC	CASSIGTDYNEQFF
TRBJ2-7	.	TRBV7-2	.	TGTGCCAGCAGCTTAGCGGACTTTGCCTACGAGCAGTACTTC	CASSLADFAYEQYF
TRBJ2-1	.	TRBV7-2	TRBD2	TGTGCCAGCAGCGTATCGCAAAGCGGGATCAGTGAGCAGTTCTTC	CASSVSQSGISEQFF
TRBJ2-7	.	TRBV12-5	TRBD2	TGTGCTAGTGGTTCCCTAGCGGGAGAGAGCTCCTACGAGCAGTACTTC	CASGSLAGESSYEQYF
TRBJ1-2	.	TRBV5-1	.	TGCGCCAGCAGCTTGAGCGCTAACTATGGCTACACCTTC	CASSLSANYGYTF
TRBJ2-1	few	TRBV12-5	.	TGTGCTAGTGGTTTGGTCCCGTCGAATGAGCAGTTCTTC	CASGLVPSNEQFF
TRBJ1-2	once	TRBV6-5	.	TGTGCCAGCAGTTACTCGAGGGAGTCGGACTATGGCTACACCTTC	CASSYSRESDYGYTF